This paragraph covers one T cell receptor (beta chain) sequence. The antigen is not known. Assay used: immunoSEQ multiplex PCR; TCRdb lists only in-frame clones, some missing. This sample has several thousand clones; around two thirds occur once, and the top ten carry roughly 16%. Samples were taken several times over chemoradiotherapy. The data were obtained in a study of chemoradiotherapy in HPV16-positive cancers. Turning to the study itself: A couple of HPV16-positive patients' cells yielded candidate HPV-specific clones and common motifs.

Study outcomes and limitations: Candidate HPV-specific clones and E7-related TCR motifs grew in tumor during treatment. Functional assays defining HPV-specific T cells used only two HPV16-positive patients.

The germline gives CDR1 MNHEY, CDR2 SMNVEV (reference sequence). With 10 bases clipped from V and 5 bases from J, the junction kept 12 bases outside the gene matches. This CDR3 has 14 residues. The clonotype originates from a human donor with HPV-associated anogenital cancer. This chain joins TRBV27 and TRBJ1-2; 8 positions match TRBD1. This specimen consisted of tumor tissue, obtained from a patient who underwent chemoradiotherapy. CDR3: CATRRTGNNYGYTF. CDR3 in DNA: TGTGCCACCCGGAGGACAGGGAATAATTATGGCTACACCTTC.